This is a list of T cell receptor beta chains from one sample in a study of cytomegalovirus exposure and HLA in healthy donors. Data came from immunoSEQ multiplex PCR; TCRdb stores just in-frame clones and leaves some out. This repertoire shows some 150,000 clones, about four fifths found once; its top ten account for approximately 0.99%. The sample consisted of PBMCs. The receptors were sampled from a male donor in good health and CMV-seronegative. Both conserved end residues are part of each CDR3. D genes are given only for firm matches. Size is omitted from some rows. Given values are once, few, many or a class for expanded clones.

j_call clone_size v_call d_call cdr3_aa cdr3_nt
TRBJ1-5 - TRBV19 - CASSTRQSSNQPQHF TGTGCCAGTAGTACCAGACAATCCAGCAATCAGCCCCAGCATTTT
TRBJ2-5 - TRBV13 TRBD2 CASSQVGGSWETQYF TGTGCCAGCAGCCAGGTGGGGGGGAGCTGGGAGACCCAGTACTTC
TRBJ2-2 - TRBV7-6 TRBD1 CASSMNRGRAGELFF TGTGCCAGCAGCATGAACAGGGGTCGGGCCGGGGAGCTGTTTTTT
TRBJ1-4 few TRBV5-4 - CASSLAPIGEKLFF TGTGCCAGCAGCTTGGCACCCATCGGGGAAAAACTGTTTTTT
TRBJ1-5 few TRBV9 - CASSTSPEAGQPQHF TGTGCCAGCAGCACAAGCCCGGAGGCCGGACAGCCCCAGCATTTT
TRBJ1-6 few TRBV28 - CASRGGYNSPLHF TGTGCCAGCAGGGGAGGATATAATTCACCCCTCCACTTT
TRBJ1-1 few TRBV18 - CASSPSENTGTEAFF TGTGCCAGCTCACCATCAGAGAACACGGGGACTGAAGCTTTCTTT
TRBJ2-1 few TRBV6-5 TRBD1 CASRNRDRLNEQFF TGTGCCAGCAGAAACCGGGACAGGTTAAATGAGCAGTTCTTC
TRBJ1-2 - TRBV6-6 TRBD1 CASSLGGQGNYGYTF TGTGCCAGCAGCCTCGGGGGACAGGGTAACTATGGCTACACCTTC
TRBJ2-1 - TRBV7-7 TRBD1 CASSPGTDTYNEQFF TGTGCTAGCAGCCCCGGGACAGACACCTACAATGAGCAGTTCTTC
TRBJ1-5 - TRBV19 TRBD1 CASTSGGNQPQHF TGTGCCAGTACCTCAGGGGGAAATCAGCCCCAGCATTTT
TRBJ2-7 - TRBV30 - CAWGASSYEQYF TGTGCCTGGGGGGCAAGCTCCTACGAGCAGTACTTC
TRBJ2-7 - TRBV10-3 TRBD1 CAISPDRGSYEQYF TGTGCCATCAGCCCGGACAGGGGTTCCTACGAGCAGTACTTC
TRBJ2-2 - TRBV7-3 TRBD1 CASRDRSDTGELFF TGTGCCAGCAGGGACAGGTCAGACACCGGGGAGCTGTTTTTT
TRBJ1-1 - TRBV18 - CASSPREGGTEAFF TGTGCCAGCTCACCAAGGGAGGGGGGCACTGAAGCTTTCTTT
TRBJ1-1 - TRBV7-9 TRBD1 CASSSHPGQGNTEAFF TGTGCCAGCAGCTCACATCCGGGACAGGGGAACACTGAAGCTTTCTTT
TRBJ1-3 - TRBV30 TRBD1 CAWQKGGPGNTIYF TGTGCCTGGCAGAAAGGGGGCCCTGGAAACACCATATATTTT